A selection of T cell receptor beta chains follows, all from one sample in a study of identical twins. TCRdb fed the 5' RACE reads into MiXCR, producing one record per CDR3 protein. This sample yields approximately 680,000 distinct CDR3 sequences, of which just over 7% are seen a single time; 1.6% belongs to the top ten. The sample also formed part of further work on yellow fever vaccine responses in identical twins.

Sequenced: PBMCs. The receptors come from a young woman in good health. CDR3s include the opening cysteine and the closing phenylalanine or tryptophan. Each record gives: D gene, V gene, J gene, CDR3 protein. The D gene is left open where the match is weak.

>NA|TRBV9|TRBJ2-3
CASSVSKGGRDSTDTQYF
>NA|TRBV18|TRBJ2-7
CASSPLSHYEQYF
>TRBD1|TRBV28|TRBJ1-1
CASSFWDRVAFF
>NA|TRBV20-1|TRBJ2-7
CSARRYGSSYEQYF
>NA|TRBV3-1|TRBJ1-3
CASSQTGTAGENTIYF
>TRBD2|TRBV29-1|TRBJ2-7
CSVEDPTSGYYSYEQYF
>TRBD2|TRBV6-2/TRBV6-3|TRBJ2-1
CASSYAGEVNEQFF
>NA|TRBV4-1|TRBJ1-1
CASSQAGQGPGTTEAFF
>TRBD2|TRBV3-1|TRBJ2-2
CASSQTSLTGELFF
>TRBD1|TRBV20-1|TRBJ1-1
CSARDMKGRTGFPTEAFF
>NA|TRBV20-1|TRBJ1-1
CSARRQVGEAFF
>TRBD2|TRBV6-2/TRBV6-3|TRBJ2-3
CASSYVTSGTSTFVGGTQYF
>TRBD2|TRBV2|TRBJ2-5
CASSTLAGQETQYF
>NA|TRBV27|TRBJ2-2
CASSLSRGAGDTGELFF
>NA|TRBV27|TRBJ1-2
CASSSRFSNHFTNYGYTF
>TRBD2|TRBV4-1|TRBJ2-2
CASSQDKGAGVGADTGELFF
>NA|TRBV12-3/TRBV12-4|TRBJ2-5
CASSKGWETQYF